What follows are 3 T cell receptor beta chains derived from one specimen sequenced in a study of shared clonotypes between healthy human individuals. The method was immunoSEQ multiplex PCR; TCRdb's version includes in-frame clones alone and lacks a portion of them. Of millions of clones in the sample, over 85% were seen once. Specimen: naive CD4+ T cells sorted from blood. Subset noted: CD45RA+ positively selected. The receptor source for this set is a man aged 18-30 years in good health.

This clone was found once. The chain carries TRBV6-1 and TRBJ1-3; 7 bases fit TRBD1. Germline lookup yields CDR1 MNHNS and CDR2 SASEGT. The CDR3 covers 14 residues. Trimming at V came to 7 bases and at J to 5 bases, leaving 8 bases not matched to a gene. The CDR3 protein is CASTLDRERNTIYF. The CDR3 DNA follows: TGTGCCAGCACTCTCGACAGGGAGAGAAACACCATATATTTT.

The chain couples TRBV18 to TRBJ2-2, with D unresolved. Germline loops: CDR1 KGHSH, CDR2 LQKENI. The CDR3 extends over 15 amino acids. V lost 2 bases, J lost 6 bases, and 13 bases lay in between. The CDR3 loop reads CASSPKATGPGELFF. In DNA, the CDR3 is TGTGCCAGCTCACCAAAAGCGACGGGCCCCGGGGAGCTGTTTTTT.

The chain links TRBV10-3 to TRBJ2-5, with TRBD2 matching 15 bases. With V trimmed by 10 bases and J by 5 bases, 8 bases remained unmatched. The CDR3 sequence is 15 residues long. Germline CDR1 is ENHRY and CDR2 is SYGVKD. CDR3: CATGLAGGWSETQYF. The CDR3 DNA follows: TGTGCCACGGGACTAGCGGGGGGCTGGTCGGAGACCCAGTACTTC.